Below, 24 T cell receptor beta chains from the same sample are listed, as sequenced in a study of CXCR3-negative and CXCR3-positive naive CD8 T cells. No cognate antigen is known for these TCRs. 5' RACE with UMI labels generated the TRB cDNA libraries. TCRdb reprocessed the 5' RACE reads and keeps a single row for each CDR3 protein, giving no DNA. Its table lists 110,000 or so distinct CDR3 sequences. Findings and limits, study-wide: CXCR3-positive naive cells had TRB CDR3s that were more hydrophobic than CXCR3-negative naive cells had.

Source material: naive CXCR3+ CD8+ T cells from blood. This sample's subset: CD45RO-CCR7+CD27+CD95- naive CD8+ T cells expressing CXCR3 (TNR3+). The receptors here all came from a human donor in good health. Some clones in this sample may be carry-over from other donors' samples.

This rearrangement joins TRBV12-3 or TRBV12-4 to TRBJ2-2; TCRdb picks TRBD2, but there is no DNA to check that call. The CDR3 has 14 amino acids. The CDR3 loop is CATASGGNTGELFF.

The chain has TRBV5-1 and TRBJ1-6. Germline values: CDR1 SGHRS, CDR2 YFSETQ. CDR3 length: 20 amino acids. The CDR3 reads CASSPVFGSSVSSYNSPLHF.

The V call is TRBV5-1, the J call TRBJ2-5; TCRdb indicates TRBD2, and absent DNA this call remains unverified. Per germline, CDR1 SGHRS and CDR2 YFSETQ. There are 13 residues in the CDR3. CDR3 amino acids: CAKHTTSGCRQYF.

V usage is TRBV7-8 and J usage is TRBJ2-5; with no DNA, the TCRdb D assignment of TRBD1 cannot be verified. Germline V gene sequence: CDR1 SGHVS, CDR2 FQNEAQ. This CDR3 is built from 15 residues. The CDR3: CASSLEGRLQETQYF.

This chain links TRBV12-3 or TRBV12-4 with TRBJ1-2; lacking DNA, the TRBD1 call made by TCRdb goes unchecked. The CDR3 sequence is 14 residues long. The CDR3 region is CASSLSPQVYGYTF.

V gene TRBV28 combines with J gene TRBJ2-3; the TRBD1 assignment by TCRdb is unverifiable without DNA. There are 17 residues in the CDR3. Germline V CDR1 and CDR2: MDHEN, SYDVKM. CDR3 sequence: CASSTGTGWISTDTQYF.

The gene calls are TRBV28 and TRBJ2-1; TCRdb gives TRBD1 as the D gene, but with no DNA this cannot be confirmed. The CDR3 extends over 16 amino acids. Germline CDR1 is MDHEN and CDR2 is SYDVKM. The chain's CDR3 is CASDGVGGAVGNEQFF.

The chain is built from TRBV7-8 and TRBJ1-2; TCRdb lists TRBD1, though no DNA is available to test this call. Germline V gene sequence: CDR1 SGHVS, CDR2 FQNEAQ. The length of the CDR3 is 13 residues. CDR3 sequence: CASSYQGKRGYTF.

The chain links TRBV20-1 to TRBJ1-1. Per the germline V gene, CDR1 is DFQATT and CDR2 is SNEGSKA (reference sequence). This CDR3 spans 13 amino acids. The CDR3 loop reads CSARVGPGTEAFF.

This chain joins TRBV7-2 and TRBJ2-7. Germline CDR1 is SGHTA and CDR2 is FQGNSA. The CDR3 runs 15 residues. The CDR3 protein is CASSFRLASSYEQYF. The full variable domain, rest sourced from reference TRBV7-2 and TRBJ2-7, is GAGVSQSPSNKVTEKGKDVELRCDPISGHTALYWYRQSLGQGLEFLIYFQGNSAPDKSGLPSDRFSAERTGGSVSTLTIQRTQQEDSAVYLCASSFRLASSYEQYFGPGTRLTVT.

The chain is built from TRBV7-9 and TRBJ1-1; without DNA, the TCRdb call of TRBD1 cannot be checked. The CDR3 consists of 13 residues. Germline V gene sequence: CDR1 SEHNR, CDR2 FQNEAQ (reference sequence). CDR3 loop: CASSSGQPTEAFF.

The chain joins TRBV29-1 to TRBJ2-5; TCRdb's assignment of TRBD1 cannot be checked, as there is no DNA. This CDR3 comprises 12 residues. Germline V gene sequence: CDR1 SQVTM, CDR2 ANQGSEA. The chain's CDR3 is CSVGGGTGTQYF.

J is TRBJ2-7 and V is TRBV4-3; absent DNA, TCRdb's TRBD2 call cannot be checked. The CDR3 length is 15 residues. Germline V gene sequence: CDR1 LGHNA, CDR2 YSLEER. The CDR3 sequence: CASSQDTGAEYEQYF.

The chain combines TRBV14 with TRBJ2-1; lacking DNA, the TRBD2 call made by TCRdb goes unchecked. From germline, CDR1 is SGHDN and CDR2 FVKESK. The CDR3 consists of 17 residues. CDR3 in amino acids: CASSQDEGGHLYNEQFF.

V usage is TRBV10-3 and J usage is TRBJ2-7. Germline CDR1 ENHRY, CDR2 SYGVKD. The CDR3 runs 14 residues. Here the CDR3 reads CAISEAGMKREQYF.

This rearrangement joins TRBV7-6 to TRBJ1-6; TCRdb's D call of TRBD1 is untestable without DNA. The CDR3 covers 17 residues. Per the germline V gene, CDR1 is SGHVS and CDR2 is FNYEAQ. The CDR3 reads CASSPQWGDKINSPLHF.

The J gene is TRBJ2-2, the V gene TRBV28; TCRdb proposes TRBD2, but this gene call is untestable without DNA. The CDR3 has 11 amino acids. Looked up from germline, CDR1 is MDHEN and CDR2 is SYDVKM. CDR3 sequence: CASTSWGELFF. The entire variable domain, with the rest obtained from reference TRBV28 and TRBJ2-2, is as follows: DVKVTQSSRYLVKRTGEKVFLECVQDMDHENMFWYRQDPGLGLRLIYFSYDVKMKEKGDIPEGYSVSREKKERFSLILESASTNQTSMYLCASTSWGELFFGEGSRLTVL.

The CDR3 sequence: CASSFRGPLMYEQFF. The V and J genes are TRBV28 and TRBJ2-1; TCRdb picks TRBD1, but there is no DNA to check that call. CDR3 length: 15 amino acids. Germline V gene data show CDR1 as MDHEN and CDR2 as SYDVKM.

The chain joins TRBV9 to TRBJ1-6; TCRdb proposes TRBD1, but this gene call is untestable without DNA. Germline V lookup: CDR1 SGDLS, CDR2 YYNGEE. This CDR3 contains 12 residues. CDR3 in amino acids: CASGRGNSPLHF.

The chain joins TRBV7-9 to TRBJ2-5. Germline V gene lookup returns CDR1 SEHNR and CDR2 FQNEAQ (reference sequence). The CDR3 has 15 amino acids. CDR3 sequence: CASSLVHQIQETQYF.

The chain has TRBV12-3 or TRBV12-4 and TRBJ2-4; the D gene TCRdb calls, TRBD1, cannot be checked with no DNA. CDR3 length equals 13 residues. This CDR3 reads CASSNRPGGGEYF.

This sequence joins TRBV7-8 and TRBJ1-2; TCRdb reports TRBD1, a call that lacks DNA to check it against. The germline CDR1 and CDR2 sequences are SGHVS and FQNEAQ. The CDR3 is 15 amino acids. The CDR3 loop is CASSFNAGTNHGYTF.

The rearrangement joins TRBV29-1 to TRBJ2-7; TCRdb gives TRBD1 as the D gene, but with no DNA this cannot be confirmed. Germline V gene data show CDR1 as SQVTM and CDR2 as ANQGSEA. This CDR3 has 12 amino acids. CDR3 protein: CSVDEGPYEQYF.

The chain recombines TRBV9 with TRBJ1-6; absent DNA, TCRdb's TRBD1 call cannot be checked. Germline lookup yields CDR1 SGDLS and CDR2 YYNGEE. The CDR3 totals 18 residues. The CDR3 region is CASSVSDRVNSYNSPLHF.